Listed here are 25 T cell receptor beta chains from one sample, sequenced in a study of spatial heterogeneity in lung cancer. The sample's time point: sample taken at primary tumor resection. In each case, whole RNA from tumor, nontumor lung or frozen PBMC was sequenced unsorted. TCRdb re-derived calls from the 5' RACE reads in MiXCR, one entry per CDR3 protein. This table holds 25,000 to 35,000 distinct CDR3 sequences, approximately 8.1% found once. The source material was PBMCs, sampled at surgery. These receptors were taken from a female donor with early-stage non-small cell lung cancer.

The chain joins TRBV12-3 or TRBV12-4 to TRBJ2-5; maybe TRBD2 (5 bases). The CDR3 extends over 13 amino acids. V was trimmed by 3 bases and J by 2 bases, leaving 7 bases between them. CDR3 nucleotides: TGTGCCAGCAGTTTTGGAGGTCAAGAGACCCAGTACTTC. Protein: CASSFGGQETQYF.

This rearrangement joins TRBV7-3 to TRBJ2-1, with 7 bases fitting TRBD2. Unmatched junction bases numbered 7, after V lost 2 bases and J lost 3 bases. Germline CDR1 reads SGHTA; CDR2 reads FQGTGA. This CDR3 is 16 amino acids long. DNA for the CDR3: TGTGCCAGCAGCTTAGTTCCTAGCGGTAGCTACAATGAGCAGTTCTTC. Protein: CASSLVPSGSYNEQFF.

The chain is built from TRBV29-1 and TRBJ2-7, with D perhaps TRBD1 (6 bases). Germline V gene data show CDR1 as SQVTM and CDR2 as ANQGSEA. With 7 bases removed from V and 7 bases from J, the gap between germline ends came to 17 bases. The CDR3 loop spans 12 amino acids. The CDR3 loop is CSATKQGREQYF. In DNA form, the CDR3 reads TGCAGCGCCACCAAACAGGGAAGGGAGCAGTACTTC.

The V and J genes are TRBV6-1 and TRBJ2-6, with 12 bases matching TRBD1. CDR3 length equals 21 residues. V lost 2 bases and J lost 1; bases outside the gene matches: 12. Per germline, CDR1 MNHNS and CDR2 SASEGT. The CDR3 DNA follows: TGTGCCAGCAGTGAATCCCTCCGGGACAGGGGGCTCAGATCTGGGGCCAACGTCCTGACTTTC. It encodes CASSESLRDRGLRSGANVLTF.

This clonotype was detected ten times or more. V gene TRBV28 combines with J gene TRBJ2-7, with 8 nucleotides matching TRBD2. CDR1 is MDHEN and CDR2 is SYDVKM in the germline V gene. The CDR3 runs to 14 residues. Trimming cost V 3 bases and J 11 bases; bases outside gene matches: 12. The CDR3 nucleotides read TGTGCCAGCAGTTTTTCCGGATTCTACGGGGGGGAGTACTTC. Translating gives CASSFSGFYGGEYF.

This clonotype was counted only a few times. This chain uses TRBV20-1 with TRBJ2-1; perhaps TRBD1 as D (5 bases). Per the germline V gene, CDR1 is DFQATT and CDR2 is SNEGSKA (reference sequence). Trimming took 6 bases from V and 5 from J, leaving 14 bases between them. This CDR3 has 13 residues. The CDR3 spells CSAQGLFNNEQFF. The DNA of the CDR3 is TGCAGTGCCCAGGGTCTATTTAACAATGAGCAGTTCTTC.

There are many counts of this clonotype. The rearrangement joins TRBV12-3 or TRBV12-4 to TRBJ1-4; maybe TRBD1 (5 bases). This CDR3 is 14 amino acids long. V was cut by 4 bases and J by 5 bases, with 11 bases left in between. The CDR3 nucleotides are TGTGCCAGCAGTTCGGGGACGGACAATGAAAAACTGTTTTTT. Translation gives CASSSGTDNEKLFF.

This clonotype has a handful of counts. The V gene is TRBV12-3 or TRBV12-4, the J gene TRBJ1-2; no reliable D call. V lost 3 bases and J lost 4, with 6 bases in between. There are 12 residues in the CDR3. The CDR3 DNA reads as TGTGCCAGCAGTTTTTCTCTCTATGGCTACACCTTC. Protein product: CASSFSLYGYTF.

The sample holds many counts of this clonotype. The rearrangement uses TRBV12-5 and TRBJ1-1; the D is unclear. Germline V gives CDR1 LGHNT, CDR2 FRNRAP. The CDR3 extends over 11 amino acids. V was clipped by 7 bases and J by 1 base, with 4 bases between them. The CDR3: CASVGNTEAFF. CDR3 nucleotide sequence: TGTGCTAGTGTCGGGAACACTGAAGCTTTCTTT. Full variable domain (outside the CDR3, taken from reference TRBV12-5 and TRBJ1-1): DARVTQTPRHKVTEMGQEVTMRCQPILGHNTVFWYRQTMMQGLELLAYFRNRAPLDDSGMPKDRFSAEMPDATLATLKIQPSEPRDSAVYFCASVGNTEAFFGQGTRLTVV.

This clonotype appeared many times. The chain couples TRBV7-9 to TRBJ1-1; D ambiguous. Germline V gene sequence: CDR1 SEHNR, CDR2 FQNEAQ (reference sequence). The CDR3 contains 14 residues. V lost 1 base and J 1 base, leaving 7 bases between the germline ends. The CDR3 spells CASSLERANTEAFF. The CDR3 DNA follows: TGTGCCAGCAGCTTAGAGAGAGCGAACACTGAAGCTTTCTTT.

This chain uses TRBV18 with TRBJ2-7, with TRBD2 identical over 8 bases. Germline V CDR1 and CDR2: KGHSH, LQKENI. This CDR3 region has 15 residues. V shed 3 bases and J 5 bases; nucleotides not matched to a gene: 9. CDR3 bases: TGTGCCAGCTCACCTGGACGCGGGAGGAACAACGAGCAGTACGTC. This sequence encodes CASSPGRGRNNEQYV.

This clonotype was seen a few times. The V gene is TRBV2, the J gene TRBJ2-1; the D call may be TRBD1 or TRBD2 (5 bases each). The length of the CDR3 is 15 residues. The germline gives CDR1 SNHLY, CDR2 FYNNEI. V gave up 8 bases and J gave up 4 bases, with 18 bases separating them. In DNA form, the CDR3 reads TGTGCCAGCGCGACCCTAAGGGGAGTGTACAATGAGCAGTTCTTC. Translated: CASATLRGVYNEQFF.

This clonotype was found many times. The genes are TRBV27 and TRBJ2-3; D remains unclear. Germline V CDR1 and CDR2: MNHEY, SMNVEV (reference sequence). The CDR3 has 13 amino acids. Between the trimmed V and J ends, which lost 4 bases and 1 base, there was a span of 6 bases. For the CDR3, the DNA is TGTGCCAGCAGTTCCCTCCGCACAGATACGCAGTATTTT. It codes for CASSSLRTDTQYF.

Many counts were recorded for this clonotype. DNA for the CDR3: TGTGCCAGCAGCTCCTCGACTAGCAGGATCGGGGAGCTGTTTTTT. This sequence encodes CASSSSTSRIGELFF. This chain joins TRBV5-4 and TRBJ2-2; 7 bases match TRBD2. The V gene end was trimmed by 3 bases and the J gene end by 7 bases; junction bases not matched to a gene: 9. The CDR3 has 15 amino acids. The V gene's germline CDR1 is SGHNT and CDR2 YYREEE (reference sequence).

The rearrangement links TRBV9 to TRBJ1-1, with a weak D call TRBD1 (5 bases). CDR3 length equals 15 residues. V gave up 4 bases and J gave up 0 bases, with 13 bases separating them. Germline CDR1 is SGDLS and CDR2 is YYNGEE. As DNA, the CDR3 is TGTGCCAGCAGCCCCAGACAGATTTTGAACACTGAAGCTTTCTTT. Protein: CASSPRQILNTEAFF.

This clonotype was seen only a few times. The gene calls are TRBV7-8 and TRBJ2-5; 7 bases fit TRBD2. The germline V gene has CDR1 SGHVS and CDR2 FQNEAQ. The CDR3 runs 15 residues. V was pared by 5 bases and J by 2 bases, with 8 bases of the junction left unmatched. The CDR3 DNA follows: TGTGCCAGCAGCGTCTCTAGCGGCATACAAGAGACCCAGTACTTC. It is translated as CASSVSSGIQETQYF.

This clonotype was seen repeatedly, ten times or more. The rearrangement uses TRBV5-5 and TRBJ2-1; 15 bases agree with TRBD2. The length of the CDR3 is 16 residues. CDR1 and CDR2 (germline): SGHKS, YYEKEE (reference sequence). V shed 5 bases, J shed 7 bases, and the junction held 7 bases outside the gene matches. CDR3 in DNA: TGTGCCAGCAGTCGTGGACTAGCGGGAGGGAGGAATGAGCAGTTCTTC. As protein: CASSRGLAGGRNEQFF.

The CDR3 is CASRTRQGSWTEAFF. CDR3 sequence (DNA): TGTGCCAGCAGAACTCGACAGGGAAGTTGGACTGAAGCTTTCTTT. The chain is built from TRBV28 and TRBJ1-1, with 7 bases fitting TRBD1. The CDR3 runs 15 residues. CDR1 MDHEN and CDR2 SYDVKM come from the germline V gene. Unmatched junction bases numbered 12, after V lost 6 bases and J lost 5 bases.

This clonotype was detected ten times or more. The chain couples TRBV6-1 to TRBJ2-1; D remains unclear. Germline V CDR1 and CDR2: MNHNS, SASEGT. The CDR3 consists of 16 residues. V was cut by 2 bases and J by 7 bases, with 18 bases left in between. DNA for the CDR3: TGTGCCAGCAGTGAACAGTGGAAAAGCCTACGAAATGAGCAGTTCTTC. Amino acids: CASSEQWKSLRNEQFF.

This clonotype was recorded at least ten times. The CDR3, as DNA: TGTGCCAGCAGTCTGACAGGAGGAAACACCATATATTTT. This translates into CASSLTGGNTIYF. This chain joins TRBV27 and TRBJ1-3, with D perhaps TRBD1 (6 bases). CDR1 is MNHEY, CDR2 SMNVEV, per germline (reference sequence). The CDR3 runs 13 residues. Trimming took 5 bases from V and 4 from J, leaving 9 bases between them.

In this sample, this clonotype turned up many times. The chain uses TRBV4-1 and TRBJ2-1; 15 bases align to TRBD2. Unmatched junction bases numbered 18, after V lost 0 bases and J lost 9 bases. Germline CDR1 reads MGHRA; CDR2 reads YSYEKL. The CDR3 is 21 amino acids. The CDR3 region is CASSQDPLGTSGRPRKGEQFF. CDR3 nucleotides: TGCGCCAGCAGCCAAGATCCTCTGGGGACTAGCGGGAGGCCGAGAAAGGGTGAGCAGTTCTTC.

The J gene is TRBJ2-3, the V gene TRBV7-2; 9 nucleotides match TRBD2. From germline, CDR1 is SGHTA and CDR2 FQGNSA. Losses at the gene ends were 1 base for V and 6 bases for J; bases not matched to a gene: 5. This CDR3 contains 15 residues. CDR3 amino acids: CASSLDSGSVDTQYF. Here the CDR3 DNA reads TGTGCCAGCAGCTTAGATAGCGGGAGTGTGGATACGCAGTATTTT.

This clonotype was recorded at least ten times. The junction departs from the called germline gene at one end, perhaps through a read error. This chain joins TRBV7-8 and TRBJ2-5, with 9 bases matching TRBD1. Germline assignment: CDR1 SGHVS and CDR2 FQNEAQ. The CDR3 contains 15 residues. The chain's CDR3 is CASSLEGQGLYPTGF. Here the CDR3 DNA reads TGTGCCAGCAGCTTAGAGGGACAGGGTTTATATCCGACAGGCTTC.

This clonotype appeared many times. The chain combines TRBV29-1 with TRBJ2-3; 8 nucleotides match TRBD2. The J segment lost 2 bases and the V segment lost 5 bases, leaving 9 bases of the junction unmatched. Per the germline V gene, CDR1 is SQVTM and CDR2 is ANQGSEA. This CDR3 has 15 residues. The CDR3 loop reads CSVIDSGVTTDTQYF. DNA for the CDR3: TGCAGCGTTATCGATAGCGGGGTAACCACAGATACGCAGTATTTT.

This clonotype turned up a few times. This chain uses TRBV10-3 with TRBJ2-1, with 11 bases fitting TRBD2. V shed 10 bases and J 9 bases; nucleotides not matched to a gene: 8. The CDR3 spans 13 residues. CDR1 and CDR2 from the germline V gene are ENHRY and SYGVKD. CDR3 protein: CATETSGSTEQFF. CDR3 sequence (DNA): TGTGCCACCGAAACTAGCGGGAGCACTGAGCAGTTCTTC.